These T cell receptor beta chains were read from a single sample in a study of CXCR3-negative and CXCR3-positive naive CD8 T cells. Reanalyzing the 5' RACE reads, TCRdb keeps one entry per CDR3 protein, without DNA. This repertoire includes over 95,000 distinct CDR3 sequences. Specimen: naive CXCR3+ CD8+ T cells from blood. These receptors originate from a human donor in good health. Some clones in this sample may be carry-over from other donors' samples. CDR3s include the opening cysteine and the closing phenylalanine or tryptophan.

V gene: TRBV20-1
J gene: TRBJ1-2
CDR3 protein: CSARDAAGVSYGYTF

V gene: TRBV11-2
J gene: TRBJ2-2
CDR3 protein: CASSSLALGPGELFF

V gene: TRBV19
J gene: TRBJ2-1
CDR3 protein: CASRDLPSSYNEQFF

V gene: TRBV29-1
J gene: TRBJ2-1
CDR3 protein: CSAATGTDYNEQFF

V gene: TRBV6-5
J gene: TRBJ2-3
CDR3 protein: CASSPGDISTDTQYF

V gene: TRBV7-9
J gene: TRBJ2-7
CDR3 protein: CASSSGPGTYEQYF

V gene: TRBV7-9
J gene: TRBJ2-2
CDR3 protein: CASSLARQVDTGELFF

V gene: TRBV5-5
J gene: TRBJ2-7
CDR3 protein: CASSPNREDEQYF

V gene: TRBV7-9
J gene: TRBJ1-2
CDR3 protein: CASSLALGTENYGYTF

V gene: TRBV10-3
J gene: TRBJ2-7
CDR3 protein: CAISESRGQMPYEQYF

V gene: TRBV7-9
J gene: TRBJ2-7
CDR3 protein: CASSPTPLAGVVYEQYF

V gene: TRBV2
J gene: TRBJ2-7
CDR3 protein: CASTLGHEQYF

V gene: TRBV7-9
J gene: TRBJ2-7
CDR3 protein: CASSLVSSYEQYF

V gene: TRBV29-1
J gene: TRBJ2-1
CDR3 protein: CSVEVTGTGSNEQFF

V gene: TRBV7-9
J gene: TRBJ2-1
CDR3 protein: CASSRPEGASYNEQFF

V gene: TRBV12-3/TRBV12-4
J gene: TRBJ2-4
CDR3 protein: CASSLEGGKNIQYF

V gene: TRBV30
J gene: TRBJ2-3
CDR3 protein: CAWTQPGGGQGTDTQYF

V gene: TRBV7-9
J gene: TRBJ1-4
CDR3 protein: CASSPEDEKLFF

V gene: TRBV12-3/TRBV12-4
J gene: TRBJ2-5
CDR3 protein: CASSSRTSGSYQETQYF

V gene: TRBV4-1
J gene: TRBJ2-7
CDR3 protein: CASSEPGLGSYEQYF

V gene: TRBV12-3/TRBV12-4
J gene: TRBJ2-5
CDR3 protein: CASSSGQSFETQYF

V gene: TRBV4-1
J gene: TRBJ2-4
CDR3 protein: CASSQDGSPLAKNIQYF

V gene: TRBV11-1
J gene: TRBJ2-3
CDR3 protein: CACSLIVWDTQYF

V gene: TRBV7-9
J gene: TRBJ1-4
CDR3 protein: CASSLDLLGQENEKLFF

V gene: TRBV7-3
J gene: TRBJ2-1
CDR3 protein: CASSFGGLRSNEQFF

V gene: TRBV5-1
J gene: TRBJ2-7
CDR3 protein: CASSLQAGFSYEQYF

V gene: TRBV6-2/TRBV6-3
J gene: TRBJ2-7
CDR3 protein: CASTVDSSYEQYF

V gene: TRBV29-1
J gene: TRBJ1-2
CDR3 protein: CSVEGWGGYTF

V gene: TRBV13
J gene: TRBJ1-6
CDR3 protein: CASSIGQGLSNSPLHF

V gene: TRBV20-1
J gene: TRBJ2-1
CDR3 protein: CSGDGLHYNEQFF

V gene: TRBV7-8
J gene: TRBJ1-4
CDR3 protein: CASSLDPLMEKLFF

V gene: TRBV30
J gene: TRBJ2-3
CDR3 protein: CAWSEGAGDTQYF